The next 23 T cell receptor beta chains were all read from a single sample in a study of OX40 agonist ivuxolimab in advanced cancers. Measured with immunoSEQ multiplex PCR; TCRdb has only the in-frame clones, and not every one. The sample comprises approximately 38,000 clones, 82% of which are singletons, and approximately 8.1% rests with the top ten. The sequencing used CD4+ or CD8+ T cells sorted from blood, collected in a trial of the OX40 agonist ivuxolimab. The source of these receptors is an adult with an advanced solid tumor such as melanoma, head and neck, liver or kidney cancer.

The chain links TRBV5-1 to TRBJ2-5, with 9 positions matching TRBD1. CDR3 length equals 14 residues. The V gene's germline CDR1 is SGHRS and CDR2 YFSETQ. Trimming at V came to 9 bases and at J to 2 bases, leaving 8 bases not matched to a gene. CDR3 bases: TGCGCCACCAATACAGGGGGCTCGCAAGAGACCCAGTACTTC. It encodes CATNTGGSQETQYF.

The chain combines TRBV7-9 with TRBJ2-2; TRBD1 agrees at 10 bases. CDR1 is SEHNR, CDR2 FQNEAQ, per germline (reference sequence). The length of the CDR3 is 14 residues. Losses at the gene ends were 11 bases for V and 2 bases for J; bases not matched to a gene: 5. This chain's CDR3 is CAGRTGGNTGELFF. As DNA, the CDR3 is TGTGCCGGAAGGACAGGGGGAAACACCGGGGAGCTGTTTTTT.

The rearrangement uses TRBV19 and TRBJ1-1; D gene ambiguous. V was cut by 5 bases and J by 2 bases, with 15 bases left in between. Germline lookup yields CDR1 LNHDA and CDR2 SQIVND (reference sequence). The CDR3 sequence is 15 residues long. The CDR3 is CASSAPTRGNTEAFF. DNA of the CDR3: TGTGCCAGTAGTGCTCCGACCCGAGGTAACACTGAAGCTTTCTTT.

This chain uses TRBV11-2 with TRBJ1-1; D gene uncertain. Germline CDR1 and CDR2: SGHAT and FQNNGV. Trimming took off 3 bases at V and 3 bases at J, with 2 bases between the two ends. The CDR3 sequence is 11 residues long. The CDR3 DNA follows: TGTGCCAGCAGCTTTGACACTGAAGCTTTCTTT. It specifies CASSFDTEAFF.

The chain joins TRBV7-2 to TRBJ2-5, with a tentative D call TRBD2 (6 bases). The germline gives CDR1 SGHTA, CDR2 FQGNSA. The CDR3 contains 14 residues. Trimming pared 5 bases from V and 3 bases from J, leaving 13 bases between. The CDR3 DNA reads TGTGCCAGCAGCCCCCTGGGACTCGAAGAGACCCAGTACTTC. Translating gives CASSPLGLEETQYF.

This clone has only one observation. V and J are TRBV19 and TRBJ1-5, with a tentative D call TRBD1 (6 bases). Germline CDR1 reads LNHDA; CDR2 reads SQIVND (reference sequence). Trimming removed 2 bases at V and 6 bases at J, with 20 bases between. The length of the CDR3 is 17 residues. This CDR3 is CASSITGGAVSGQPQHF. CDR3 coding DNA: TGTGCCAGTAGTATAACTGGGGGCGCGGTAAGTGGTCAGCCCCAGCATTTT.

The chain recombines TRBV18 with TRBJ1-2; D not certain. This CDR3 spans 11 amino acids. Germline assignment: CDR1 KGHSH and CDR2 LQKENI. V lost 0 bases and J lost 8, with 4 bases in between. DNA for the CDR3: TGTGCCAGCTCACCACCGGGAGGCTACACCTTC. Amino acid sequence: CASSPPGGYTF.

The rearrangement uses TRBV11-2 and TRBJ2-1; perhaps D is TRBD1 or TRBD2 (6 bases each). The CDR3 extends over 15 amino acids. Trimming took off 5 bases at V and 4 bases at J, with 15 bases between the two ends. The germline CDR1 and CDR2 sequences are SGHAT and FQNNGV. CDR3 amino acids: CASSPFGGGYNEQFF. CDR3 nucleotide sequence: TGTGCCAGCAGCCCCTTCGGAGGGGGATACAATGAGCAGTTCTTC.

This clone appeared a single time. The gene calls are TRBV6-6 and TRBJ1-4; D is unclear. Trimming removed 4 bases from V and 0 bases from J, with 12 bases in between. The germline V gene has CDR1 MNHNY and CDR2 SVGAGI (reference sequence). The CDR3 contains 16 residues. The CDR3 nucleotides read TGTGCCAGCAGTTCCCCCGACACCACAACTAATGAAAAACTGTTTTTT. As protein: CASSSPDTTTNEKLFF.

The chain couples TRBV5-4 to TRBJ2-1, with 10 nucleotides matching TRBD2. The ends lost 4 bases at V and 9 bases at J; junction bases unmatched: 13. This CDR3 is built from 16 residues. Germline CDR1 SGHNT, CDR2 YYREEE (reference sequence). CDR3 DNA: TGTGCCAGCAGCCCACGGGTAGCGGGAGGCCATGTTGAGCAGTTCTTC. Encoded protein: CASSPRVAGGHVEQFF. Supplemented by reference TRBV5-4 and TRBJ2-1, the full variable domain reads ETGVTQSPTHLIKTRGQQVTLRCSSQSGHNTVSWYQQALGQGPQFIFQYYREEENGRGNFPPRFSGLQFPNYSSELNVNALELDDSALYLCASSPRVAGGHVEQFFGPGTRLTVL.

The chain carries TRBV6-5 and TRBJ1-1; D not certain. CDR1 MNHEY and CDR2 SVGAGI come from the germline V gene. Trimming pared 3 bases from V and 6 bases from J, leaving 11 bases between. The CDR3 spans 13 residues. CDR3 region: CASSYGPLAEAFF. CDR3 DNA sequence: TGTGCCAGCAGTTATGGCCCCCTCGCTGAAGCTTTCTTT.

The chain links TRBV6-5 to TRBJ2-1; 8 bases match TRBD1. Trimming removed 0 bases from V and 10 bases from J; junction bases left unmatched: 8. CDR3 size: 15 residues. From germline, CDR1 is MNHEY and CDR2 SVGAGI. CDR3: CASSYSVTGVEEQFF. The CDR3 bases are TGTGCCAGCAGTTACTCGGTGACAGGGGTCGAGGAGCAGTTCTTC.

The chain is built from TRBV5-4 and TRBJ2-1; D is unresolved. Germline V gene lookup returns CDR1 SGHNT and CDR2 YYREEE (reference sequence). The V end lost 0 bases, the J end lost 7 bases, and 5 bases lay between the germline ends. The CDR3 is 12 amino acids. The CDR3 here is CASSLALNEQFF. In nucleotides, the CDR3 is TGTGCCAGCAGCTTGGCCCTTAATGAGCAGTTCTTC.

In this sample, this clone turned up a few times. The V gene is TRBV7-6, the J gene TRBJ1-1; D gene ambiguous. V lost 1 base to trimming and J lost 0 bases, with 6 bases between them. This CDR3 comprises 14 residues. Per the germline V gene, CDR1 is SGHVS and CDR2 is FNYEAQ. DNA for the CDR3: TGTGCCAGCAGCTTAGGGGTTATGAACACTGAAGCTTTCTTT. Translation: CASSLGVMNTEAFF. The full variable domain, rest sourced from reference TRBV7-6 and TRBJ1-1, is GAGVSQSPRYKVTKRGQDVALRCDPISGHVSLYWYRQALGQGPEFLTYFNYEAQQDKSGLPNDRFSAERPEGSISTLTIQRTEQRDSAMYRCASSLGVMNTEAFFGQGTRLTVV.

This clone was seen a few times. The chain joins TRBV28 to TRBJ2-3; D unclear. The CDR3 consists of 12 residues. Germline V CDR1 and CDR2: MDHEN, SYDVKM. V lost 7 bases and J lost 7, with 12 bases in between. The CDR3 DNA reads TGTGCCAGCACCCCCGACGTTAATACGCAGTATTTT. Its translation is CASTPDVNTQYF.

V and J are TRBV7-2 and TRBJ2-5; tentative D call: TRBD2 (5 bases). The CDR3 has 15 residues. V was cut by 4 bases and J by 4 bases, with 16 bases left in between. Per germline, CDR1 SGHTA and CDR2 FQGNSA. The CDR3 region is CASSSLDFEGETQYF. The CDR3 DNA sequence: TGTGCCAGCAGCTCCCTGGACTTCGAGGGAGAGACCCAGTACTTC.

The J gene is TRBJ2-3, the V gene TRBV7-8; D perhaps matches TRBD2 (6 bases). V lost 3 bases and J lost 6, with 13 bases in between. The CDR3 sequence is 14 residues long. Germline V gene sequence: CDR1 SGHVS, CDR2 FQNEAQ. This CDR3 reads CASSLGGAGDTQYF. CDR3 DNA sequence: TGTGCCAGCAGCTTGGGGGGAGCAGGGGATACGCAGTATTTT.

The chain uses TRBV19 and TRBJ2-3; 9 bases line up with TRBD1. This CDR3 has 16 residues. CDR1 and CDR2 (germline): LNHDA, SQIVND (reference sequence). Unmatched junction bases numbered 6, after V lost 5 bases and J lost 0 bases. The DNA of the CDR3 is TGTGCCAGTAGTCCCGGACAGGGGAGGAGCACAGATACGCAGTATTTT. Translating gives CASSPGQGRSTDTQYF.

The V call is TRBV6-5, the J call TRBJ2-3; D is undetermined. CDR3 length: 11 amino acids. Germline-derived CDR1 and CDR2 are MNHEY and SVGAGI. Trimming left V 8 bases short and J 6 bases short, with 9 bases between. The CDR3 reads CASRWVDTQYF. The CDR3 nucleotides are TGTGCCAGCCGGTGGGTGGATACGCAGTATTTT.

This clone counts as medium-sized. CDR3 DNA sequence: TGTGCCAGCGGGCTAGGTCCCTACGAGCAGTACTTC. Its protein is CASGLGPYEQYF. V usage is TRBV6-6 and J usage is TRBJ2-7; D not resolved. The CDR3 totals 12 residues. Between the trimmed V and J ends, which lost 8 bases and 2 bases, there was a span of 10 bases. From germline, CDR1 is MNHNY and CDR2 SVGAGI (reference sequence).

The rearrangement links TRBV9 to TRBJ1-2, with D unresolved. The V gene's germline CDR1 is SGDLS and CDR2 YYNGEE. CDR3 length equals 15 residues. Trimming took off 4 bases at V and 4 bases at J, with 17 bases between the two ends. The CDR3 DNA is TGTGCCAGCAGCTCTCCATCGGGCCGGGGCTATGGCTACACCTTC. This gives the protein CASSSPSGRGYGYTF. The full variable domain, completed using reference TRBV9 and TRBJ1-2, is DSGVTQTPKHLITATGQRVTLRCSPRSGDLSVYWYQQSLDQGLQFLIQYYNGEERAKGNILERFSAQQFPDLHSELNLSSLELGDSALYFCASSSPSGRGYGYTFGSGTRLTVV.

The CDR3 is CASSQDLSYNYGYTF. CDR3 in DNA: TGCGCCAGCAGCCAAGATTTGAGCTACAACTATGGCTACACCTTC. The chain uses TRBV4-3 and TRBJ1-2, with no clear D. The germline CDR1 and CDR2 sequences are LGHNA and YSLEER. CDR3 length: 15 residues. V was trimmed by 0 bases and J by 2 bases, leaving 10 bases between them.

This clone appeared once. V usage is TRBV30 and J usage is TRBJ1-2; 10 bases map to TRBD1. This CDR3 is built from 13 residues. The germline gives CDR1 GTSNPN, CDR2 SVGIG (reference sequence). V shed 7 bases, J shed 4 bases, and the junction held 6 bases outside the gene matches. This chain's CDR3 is CASGQGEGYGYTF. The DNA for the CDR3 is TGTGCCTCAGGACAGGGGGAAGGCTATGGCTACACCTTC.